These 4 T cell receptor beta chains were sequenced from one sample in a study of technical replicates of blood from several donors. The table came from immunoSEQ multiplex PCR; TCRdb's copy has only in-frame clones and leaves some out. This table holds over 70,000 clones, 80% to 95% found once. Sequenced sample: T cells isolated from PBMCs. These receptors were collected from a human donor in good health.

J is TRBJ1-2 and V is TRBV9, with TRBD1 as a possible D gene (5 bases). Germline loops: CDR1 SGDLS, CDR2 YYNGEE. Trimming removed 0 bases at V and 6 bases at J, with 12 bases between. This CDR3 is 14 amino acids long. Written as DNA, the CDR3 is TGTGCCAGCAGCGTAGCAGGGACTGATCATGGCTACACCTTC. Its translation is CASSVAGTDHGYTF.

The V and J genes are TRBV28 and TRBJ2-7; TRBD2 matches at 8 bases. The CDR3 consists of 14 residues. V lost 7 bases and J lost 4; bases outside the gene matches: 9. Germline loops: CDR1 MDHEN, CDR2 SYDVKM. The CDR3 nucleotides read TGTGCCAGCAAACCGGGACTAGGGGCTTACGAGCAGTACTTC. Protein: CASKPGLGAYEQYF.

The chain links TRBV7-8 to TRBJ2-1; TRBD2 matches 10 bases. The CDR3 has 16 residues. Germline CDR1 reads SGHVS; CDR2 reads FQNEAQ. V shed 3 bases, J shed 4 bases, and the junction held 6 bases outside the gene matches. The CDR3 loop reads CASSLWTSGLYNEQFF. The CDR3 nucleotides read TGTGCCAGCAGCTTGTGGACTAGCGGCTTGTACAATGAGCAGTTCTTC.

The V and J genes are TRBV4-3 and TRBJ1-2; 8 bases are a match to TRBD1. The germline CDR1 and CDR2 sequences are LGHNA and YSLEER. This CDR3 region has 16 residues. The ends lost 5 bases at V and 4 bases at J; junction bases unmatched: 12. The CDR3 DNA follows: TGCGCCAGCAGCGAAGCCCCAGGGGGCTCAGGCTATGGCTACACCTTC. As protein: CASSEAPGGSGYGYTF.